This TCR beta chain was recovered during a study of cytomegalovirus exposure and HLA in healthy donors. General study results and limits: It was approximately 170 TCR beta chains that were listed as cytomegalovirus-associated.

This clone was seen just once. Antigen unknown. This PCR relied on a set of 60 Vbeta primers and 13 Jbeta primers. Libraries were prepared by immunoSEQ multiplex PCR; TCRdb keeps only in-frame clonotypes and omits some of them. The sample contains about 170,000 clones, roughly 76% of which appear only once. Nominally healthy donors were sampled, though unrecorded immune exposures were likely. The sample consisted of PBMCs. This TCR was sampled from a woman aged 18-29 years in good health and CMV-seropositive.

The CDR3 loop is CATSRADRGFGNQPQHF. The CDR3 DNA follows: TGTGCCACCAGCAGAGCTGATCGAGGGTTTGGCAATCAGCCCCAGCATTTT. The rearrangement links TRBV15 to TRBJ1-5; D gene ambiguous. CDR1 and CDR2 (germline): LNHNV, YYDKDF (reference sequence). This CDR3 has 17 amino acids. Trimming left V 1 base short and J 2 bases short, with 15 bases between.